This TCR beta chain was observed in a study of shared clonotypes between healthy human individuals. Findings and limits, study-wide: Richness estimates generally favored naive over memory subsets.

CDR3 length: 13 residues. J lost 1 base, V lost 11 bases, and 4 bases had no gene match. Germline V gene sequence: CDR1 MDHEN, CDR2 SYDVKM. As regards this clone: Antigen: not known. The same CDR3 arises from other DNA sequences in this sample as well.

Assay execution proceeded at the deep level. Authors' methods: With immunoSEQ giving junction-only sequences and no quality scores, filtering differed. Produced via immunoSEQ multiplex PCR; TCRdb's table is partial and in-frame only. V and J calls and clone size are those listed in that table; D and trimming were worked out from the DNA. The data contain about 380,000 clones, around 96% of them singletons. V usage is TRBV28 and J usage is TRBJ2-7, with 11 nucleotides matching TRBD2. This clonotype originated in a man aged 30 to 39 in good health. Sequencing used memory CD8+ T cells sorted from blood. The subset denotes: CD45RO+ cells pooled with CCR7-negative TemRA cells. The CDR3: CASRTSGSYEQYF. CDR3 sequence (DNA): TGTGCCTCCAGGACTAGCGGGTCCTACGAGCAGTACTTC.